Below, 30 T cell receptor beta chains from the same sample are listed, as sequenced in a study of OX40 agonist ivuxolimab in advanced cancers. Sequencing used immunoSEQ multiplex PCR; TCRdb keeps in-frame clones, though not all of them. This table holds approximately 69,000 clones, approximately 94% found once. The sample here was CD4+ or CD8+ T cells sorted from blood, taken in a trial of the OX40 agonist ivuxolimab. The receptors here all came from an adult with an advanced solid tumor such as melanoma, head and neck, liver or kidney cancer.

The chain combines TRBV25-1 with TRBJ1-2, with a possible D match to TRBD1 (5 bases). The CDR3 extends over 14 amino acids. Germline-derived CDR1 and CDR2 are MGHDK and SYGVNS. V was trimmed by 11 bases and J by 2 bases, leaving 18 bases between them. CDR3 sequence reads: CASRGQGENYGYTF. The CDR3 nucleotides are TGTGCCTCCCGGGGCCAGGGCGAAAACTATGGCTACACCTTC.

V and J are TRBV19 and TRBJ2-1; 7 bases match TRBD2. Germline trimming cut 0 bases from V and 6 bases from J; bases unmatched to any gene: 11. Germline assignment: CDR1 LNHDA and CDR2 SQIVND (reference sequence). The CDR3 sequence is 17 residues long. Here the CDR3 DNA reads TGTGCCAGTAGTATAGATCCCCCGGGAGGCGTCCGCAATGAGCAGTTCTTC. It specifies CASSIDPPGGVRNEQFF.

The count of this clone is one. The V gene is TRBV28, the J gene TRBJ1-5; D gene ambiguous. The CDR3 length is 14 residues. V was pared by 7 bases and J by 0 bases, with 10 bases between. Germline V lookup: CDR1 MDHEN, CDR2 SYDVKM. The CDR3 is CASTRWYSNQPQHF. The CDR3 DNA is TGTGCCAGCACTAGGTGGTATAGCAATCAGCCCCAGCATTTT. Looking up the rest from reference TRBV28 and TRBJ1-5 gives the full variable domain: DVKVTQSSRYLVKRTGEKVFLECVQDMDHENMFWYRQDPGLGLRLIYFSYDVKMKEKGDIPEGYSVSREKKERFSLILESASTNQTSMYLCASTRWYSNQPQHFGDGTRLSIL.

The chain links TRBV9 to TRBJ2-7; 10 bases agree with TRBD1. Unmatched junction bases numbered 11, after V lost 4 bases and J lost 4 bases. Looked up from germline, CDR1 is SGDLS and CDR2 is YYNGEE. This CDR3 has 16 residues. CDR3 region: CASSTSPGQGEYEQYF. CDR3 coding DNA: TGTGCCAGCAGCACTTCCCCAGGACAGGGGGAATACGAGCAGTACTTC.

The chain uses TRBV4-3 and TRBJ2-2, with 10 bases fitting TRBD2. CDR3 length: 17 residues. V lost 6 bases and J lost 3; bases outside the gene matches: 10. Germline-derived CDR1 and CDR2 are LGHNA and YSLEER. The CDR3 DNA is TGCGCCAGCAGAGAAGGCAGCGGGGGGGCCTACACCGGGGAGCTGTTTTTT. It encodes CASREGSGGAYTGELFF.

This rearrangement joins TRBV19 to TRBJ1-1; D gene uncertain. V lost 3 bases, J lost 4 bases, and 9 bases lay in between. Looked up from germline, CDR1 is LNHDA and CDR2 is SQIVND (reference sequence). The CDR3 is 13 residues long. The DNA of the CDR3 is TGTGCCAGTAGTATTGGTAGCACCACTGAAGCTTTCTTT. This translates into CASSIGSTTEAFF.

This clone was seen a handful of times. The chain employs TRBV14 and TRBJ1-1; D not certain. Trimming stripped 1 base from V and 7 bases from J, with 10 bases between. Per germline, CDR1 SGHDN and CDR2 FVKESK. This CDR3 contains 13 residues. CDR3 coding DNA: TGTGCCAGCAGCCAAGTACGGATAGTTGAAGCTTTCTTT. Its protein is CASSQVRIVEAFF.

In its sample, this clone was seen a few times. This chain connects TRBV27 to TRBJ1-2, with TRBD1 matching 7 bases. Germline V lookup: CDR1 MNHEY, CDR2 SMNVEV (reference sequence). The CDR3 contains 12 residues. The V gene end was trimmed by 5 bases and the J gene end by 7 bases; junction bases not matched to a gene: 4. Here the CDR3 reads CASSSNRGGYTF. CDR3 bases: TGTGCCAGCAGTAGTAACAGGGGTGGCTACACCTTC.

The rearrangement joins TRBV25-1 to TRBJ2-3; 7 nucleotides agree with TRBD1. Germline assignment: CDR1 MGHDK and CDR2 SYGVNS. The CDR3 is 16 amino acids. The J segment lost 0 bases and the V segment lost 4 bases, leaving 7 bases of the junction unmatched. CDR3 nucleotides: TGTGCCAGCAGTGGATGGGACAGTCCTAGCACAGATACGCAGTATTTT. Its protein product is CASSGWDSPSTDTQYF.

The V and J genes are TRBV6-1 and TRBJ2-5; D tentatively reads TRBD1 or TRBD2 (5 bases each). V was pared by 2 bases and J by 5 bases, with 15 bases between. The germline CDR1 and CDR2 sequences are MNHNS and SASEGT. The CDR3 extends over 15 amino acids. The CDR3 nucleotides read TGTGCCAGCAGTGAATCGACAGCCTCGGGGGAGACCCAGTACTTC. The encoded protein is CASSESTASGETQYF.

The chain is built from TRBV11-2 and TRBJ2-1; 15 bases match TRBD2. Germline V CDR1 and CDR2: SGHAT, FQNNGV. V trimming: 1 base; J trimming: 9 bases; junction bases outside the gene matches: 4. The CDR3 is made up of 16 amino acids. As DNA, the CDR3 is TGTGCCAGCAGCTTAGGGACTAGCGGGAGGGCCGTTGAGCAGTTCTTC. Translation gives CASSLGTSGRAVEQFF.

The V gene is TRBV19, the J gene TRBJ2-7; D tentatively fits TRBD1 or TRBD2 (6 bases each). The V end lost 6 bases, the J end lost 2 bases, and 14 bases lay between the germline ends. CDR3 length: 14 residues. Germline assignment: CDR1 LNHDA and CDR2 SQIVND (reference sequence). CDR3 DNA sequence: TGTGCCAGTAGCACCCCTGGGGGGCCCTACGAGCAGTACTTC. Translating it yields CASSTPGGPYEQYF.

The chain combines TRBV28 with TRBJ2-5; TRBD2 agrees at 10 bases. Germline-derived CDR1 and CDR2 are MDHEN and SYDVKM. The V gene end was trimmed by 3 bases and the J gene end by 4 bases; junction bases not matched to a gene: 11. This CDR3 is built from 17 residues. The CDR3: CASSFRVAAGGVETQYF. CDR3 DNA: TGTGCCAGCAGTTTTAGAGTGGCAGCGGGAGGGGTAGAGACCCAGTACTTC. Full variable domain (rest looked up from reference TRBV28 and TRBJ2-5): DVKVTQSSRYLVKRTGEKVFLECVQDMDHENMFWYRQDPGLGLRLIYFSYDVKMKEKGDIPEGYSVSREKKERFSLILESASTNQTSMYLCASSFRVAAGGVETQYFGPGTRLLVL.

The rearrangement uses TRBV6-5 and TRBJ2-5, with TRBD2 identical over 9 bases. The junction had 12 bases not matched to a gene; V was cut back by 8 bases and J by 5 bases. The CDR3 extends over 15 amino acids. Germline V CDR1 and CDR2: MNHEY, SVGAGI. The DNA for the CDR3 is TGTGCCAGCCAGGGGCTAGCGGGGTCTCGGGAGACCCAGTACTTC. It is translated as CASQGLAGSRETQYF.

CDR3 coding DNA: TGCGCCAGCAGCCAAATAGCTGGGAGGGACGCCGGGGAGCTGTTTTTT. It is translated as CASSQIAGRDAGELFF. The V call is TRBV4-1, the J call TRBJ2-2; the match to TRBD2 covers 7 bases. Germline-derived CDR1 and CDR2 are MGHRA and YSYEKL. The CDR3 is made up of 16 amino acids. V trimming: 2 bases; J trimming: 6 bases; junction bases outside the gene matches: 9.

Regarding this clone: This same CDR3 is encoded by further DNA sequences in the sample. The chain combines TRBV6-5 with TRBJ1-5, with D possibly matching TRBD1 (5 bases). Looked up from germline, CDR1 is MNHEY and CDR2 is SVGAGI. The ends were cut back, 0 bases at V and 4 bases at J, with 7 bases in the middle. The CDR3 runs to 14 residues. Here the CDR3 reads CASSYSAGNQPQHF. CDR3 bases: TGTGCCAGCAGTTACTCGGCAGGGAATCAGCCCCAGCATTTT.

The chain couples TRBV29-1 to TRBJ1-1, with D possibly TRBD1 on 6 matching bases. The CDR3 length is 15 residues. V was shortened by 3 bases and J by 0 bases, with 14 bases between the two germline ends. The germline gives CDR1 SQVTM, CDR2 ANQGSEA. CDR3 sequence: CSVDGRGAVNTEAFF. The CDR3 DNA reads TGCAGCGTTGATGGTCGGGGGGCGGTGAACACTGAAGCTTTCTTT.

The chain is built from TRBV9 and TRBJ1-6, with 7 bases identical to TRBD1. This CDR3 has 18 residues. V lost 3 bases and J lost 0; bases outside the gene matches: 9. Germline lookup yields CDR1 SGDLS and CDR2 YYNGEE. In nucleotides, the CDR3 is TGTGCCAGCAGCGAACCCCGGGACAGTTCCTCCTATAATTCACCCCTCCACTTT. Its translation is CASSEPRDSSSYNSPLHF.

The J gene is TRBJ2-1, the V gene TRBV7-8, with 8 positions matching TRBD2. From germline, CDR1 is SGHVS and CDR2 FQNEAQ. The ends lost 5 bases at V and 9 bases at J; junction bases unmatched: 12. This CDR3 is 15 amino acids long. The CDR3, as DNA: TGTGCCAGCAGCGCAACAGCGGGGGTACTGGGTGAGCAGTTCTTC. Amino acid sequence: CASSATAGVLGEQFF.

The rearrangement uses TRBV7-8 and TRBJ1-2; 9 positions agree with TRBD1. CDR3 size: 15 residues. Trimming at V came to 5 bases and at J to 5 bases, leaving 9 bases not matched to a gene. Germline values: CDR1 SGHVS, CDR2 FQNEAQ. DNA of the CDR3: TGTGCCAGCAGCCCTGGACAGGGGCCTCTGTATGGCTACACCTTC. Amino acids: CASSPGQGPLYGYTF.

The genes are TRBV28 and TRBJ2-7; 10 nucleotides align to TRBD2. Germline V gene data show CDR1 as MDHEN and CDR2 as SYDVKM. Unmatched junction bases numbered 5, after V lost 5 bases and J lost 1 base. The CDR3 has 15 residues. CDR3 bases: TGTGCCAGCAGTCCCCGGACTAGCGGTTCCTACGAGCAGTACTTC. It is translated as CASSPRTSGSYEQYF.

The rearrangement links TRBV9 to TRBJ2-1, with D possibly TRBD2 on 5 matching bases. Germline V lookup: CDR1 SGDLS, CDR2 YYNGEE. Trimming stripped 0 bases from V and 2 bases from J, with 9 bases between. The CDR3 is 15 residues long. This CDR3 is CASSVVGSPYNEQFF. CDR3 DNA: TGTGCCAGCAGCGTAGTAGGGAGTCCCTACAATGAGCAGTTCTTC.

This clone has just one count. The DNA of the CDR3 is TGTGCCAGCTCACCACCGGTAGGGGCGGGGTCCTACGAGCAGTACTTC. It specifies CASSPPVGAGSYEQYF. The V and J genes are TRBV18 and TRBJ2-7; tentatively, D is TRBD2 (6 bases). Trimming cost V 0 bases and J 1 base, with 13 bases left between them. Germline-derived CDR1 and CDR2 are KGHSH and LQKENI. The CDR3 loop spans 16 amino acids.

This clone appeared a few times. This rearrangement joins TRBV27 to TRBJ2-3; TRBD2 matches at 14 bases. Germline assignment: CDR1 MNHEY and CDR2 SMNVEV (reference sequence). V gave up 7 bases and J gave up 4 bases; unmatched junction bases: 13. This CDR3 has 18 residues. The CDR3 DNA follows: TGTGCCAGCACCCTCTCATCCGGGACTAGCGGGAGCCCAGATACGCAGTATTTT. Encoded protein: CASTLSSGTSGSPDTQYF.

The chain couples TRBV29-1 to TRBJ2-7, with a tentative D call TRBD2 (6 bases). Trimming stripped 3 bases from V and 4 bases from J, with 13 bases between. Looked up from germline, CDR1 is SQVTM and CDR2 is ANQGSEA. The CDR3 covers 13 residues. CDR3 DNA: TGCAGCGTTGAGGGACTGCGGCCTTACGAGCAGTACTTC. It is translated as CSVEGLRPYEQYF.

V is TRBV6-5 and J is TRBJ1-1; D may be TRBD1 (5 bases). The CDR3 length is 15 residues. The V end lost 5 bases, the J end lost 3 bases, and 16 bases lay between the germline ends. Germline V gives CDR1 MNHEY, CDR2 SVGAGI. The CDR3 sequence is CASSKSFGGYTEAFF. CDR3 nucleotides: TGTGCCAGCAGTAAATCTTTTGGGGGATACACTGAAGCTTTCTTT.

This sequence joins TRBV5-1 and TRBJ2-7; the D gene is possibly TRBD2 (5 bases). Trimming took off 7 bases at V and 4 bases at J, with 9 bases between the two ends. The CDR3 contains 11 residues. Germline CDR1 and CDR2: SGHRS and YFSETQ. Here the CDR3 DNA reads TGCGCCAGCGGGTCGGGATACGAGCAGTACTTC. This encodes CASGSGYEQYF.

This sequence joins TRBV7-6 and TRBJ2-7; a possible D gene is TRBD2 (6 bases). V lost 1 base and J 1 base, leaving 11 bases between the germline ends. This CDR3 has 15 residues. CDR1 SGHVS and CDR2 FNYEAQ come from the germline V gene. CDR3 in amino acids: CASSLEVGGSYEQYF. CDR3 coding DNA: TGTGCCAGCAGCTTAGAAGTCGGGGGTTCCTACGAGCAGTACTTC. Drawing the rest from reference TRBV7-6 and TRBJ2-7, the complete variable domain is GAGVSQSPRYKVTKRGQDVALRCDPISGHVSLYWYRQALGQGPEFLTYFNYEAQQDKSGLPNDRFSAERPEGSISTLTIQRTEQRDSAMYRCASSLEVGGSYEQYFGPGTRLTVT.

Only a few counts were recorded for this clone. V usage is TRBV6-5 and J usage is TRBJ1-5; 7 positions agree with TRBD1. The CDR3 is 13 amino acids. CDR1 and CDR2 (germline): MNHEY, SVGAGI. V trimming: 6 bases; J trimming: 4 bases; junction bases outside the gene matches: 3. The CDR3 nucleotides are TGTGCCAGCAGGCCACAGGGGAATCAGCCCCAGCATTTT. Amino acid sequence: CASRPQGNQPQHF.

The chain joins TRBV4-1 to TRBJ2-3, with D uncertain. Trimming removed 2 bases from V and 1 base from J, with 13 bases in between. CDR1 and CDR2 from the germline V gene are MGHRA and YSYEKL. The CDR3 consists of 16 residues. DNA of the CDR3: TGCGCCAGCAGCCAACCCACGGTTGGGGGCACAGATACGCAGTATTTT. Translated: CASSQPTVGGTDTQYF.